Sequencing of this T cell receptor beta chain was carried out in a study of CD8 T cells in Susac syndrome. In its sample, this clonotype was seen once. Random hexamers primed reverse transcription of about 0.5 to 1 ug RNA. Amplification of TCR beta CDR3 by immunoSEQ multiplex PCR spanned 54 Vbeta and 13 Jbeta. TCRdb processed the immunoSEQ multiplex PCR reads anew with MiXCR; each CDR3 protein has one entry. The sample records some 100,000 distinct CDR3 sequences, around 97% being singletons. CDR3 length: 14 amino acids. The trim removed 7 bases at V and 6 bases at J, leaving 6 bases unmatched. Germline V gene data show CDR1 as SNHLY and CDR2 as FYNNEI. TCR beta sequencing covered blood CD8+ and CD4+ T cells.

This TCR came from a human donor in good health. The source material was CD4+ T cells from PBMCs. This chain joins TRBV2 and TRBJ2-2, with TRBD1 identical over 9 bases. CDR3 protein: CASKVDRGAGELFF. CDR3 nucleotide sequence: TGTGCCAGCAAGGTGGACAGGGGCGCCGGGGAGCTGTTTTTT.